This T cell receptor beta chain was identified during a study of T cell changes during pregnancy in multiple sclerosis. Assay used: immunoSEQ multiplex PCR; TCRdb lists only in-frame clones, some missing. The sample carries tens of thousands of clones, about 93% recorded once. There are 14 residues in the CDR3. Trimming cost V 6 bases and J 4 bases; bases outside gene matches: 6. Per germline, CDR1 LNHDA and CDR2 SQIVND (reference sequence). The sequence came from a female donor with multiple sclerosis, enrolled in a pregnancy study. The material was CD4+ T cells from peripheral blood mononuclear cells, obtained before pregnancy. The V and J genes are TRBV19 and TRBJ2-5; 9 positions agree with TRBD1. CDR3 nucleotides: TGTGCCAGTAGAGGGGGACAGGGTGGAGAGACCCAGTACTTC. It translates to CASRGGQGGETQYF.